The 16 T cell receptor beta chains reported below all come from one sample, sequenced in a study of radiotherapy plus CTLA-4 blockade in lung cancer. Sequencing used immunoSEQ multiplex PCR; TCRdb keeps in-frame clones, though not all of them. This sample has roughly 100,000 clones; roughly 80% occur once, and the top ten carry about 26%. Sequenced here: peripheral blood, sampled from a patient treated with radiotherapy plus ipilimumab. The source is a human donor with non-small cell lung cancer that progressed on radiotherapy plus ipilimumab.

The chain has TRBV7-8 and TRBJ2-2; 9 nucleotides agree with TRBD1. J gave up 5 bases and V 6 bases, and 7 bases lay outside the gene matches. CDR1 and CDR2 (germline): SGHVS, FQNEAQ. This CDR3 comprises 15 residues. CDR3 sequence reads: CASSSGTGRTGELFF. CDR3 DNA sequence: TGTGCCAGCAGTTCCGGGACAGGGCGGACCGGGGAGCTGTTTTTT.

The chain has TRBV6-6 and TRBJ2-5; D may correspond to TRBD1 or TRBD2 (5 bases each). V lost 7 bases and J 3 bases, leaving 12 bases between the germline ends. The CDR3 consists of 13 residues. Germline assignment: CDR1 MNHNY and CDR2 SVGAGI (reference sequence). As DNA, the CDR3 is TGTGCCAGCAATTGGGACGGTAAAGAGACCCAGTACTTC. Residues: CASNWDGKETQYF.

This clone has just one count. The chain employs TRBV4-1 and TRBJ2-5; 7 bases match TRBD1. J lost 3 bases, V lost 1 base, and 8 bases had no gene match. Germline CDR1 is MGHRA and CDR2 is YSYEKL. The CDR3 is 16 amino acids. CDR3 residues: CASSQVVRQGKETQYF. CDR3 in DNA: TGCGCCAGCAGCCAAGTAGTCAGACAGGGCAAAGAGACCCAGTACTTC.

The CDR3 region is CASITGLAGGGFDEQFF. Here the CDR3 DNA reads TGTGCCAGCATCACAGGACTAGCGGGAGGTGGGTTCGATGAGCAGTTCTTC. The rearrangement links TRBV7-2 to TRBJ2-1; 14 bases are shared with TRBD2. The germline gives CDR1 SGHTA, CDR2 FQGNSA. With 7 bases clipped from V and 8 bases from J, the junction kept 13 bases outside the gene matches. The CDR3 is 17 residues long. Using reference TRBV7-2 and TRBJ2-1 for the parts outside the CDR3, the full variable domain is GAGVSQSPSNKVTEKGKDVELRCDPISGHTALYWYRQSLGQGLEFLIYFQGNSAPDKSGLPSDRFSAERTGGSVSTLTIQRTQQEDSAVYLCASITGLAGGGFDEQFFGPGTRLTVL.

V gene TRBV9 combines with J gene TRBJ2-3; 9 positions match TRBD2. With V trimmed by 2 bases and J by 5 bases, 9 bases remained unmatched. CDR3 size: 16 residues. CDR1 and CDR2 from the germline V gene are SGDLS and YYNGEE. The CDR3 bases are TGTGCCAGCAGCGTCGGCGGGAGGGCCGGGATAGATACGCAGTATTTT. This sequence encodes CASSVGGRAGIDTQYF.

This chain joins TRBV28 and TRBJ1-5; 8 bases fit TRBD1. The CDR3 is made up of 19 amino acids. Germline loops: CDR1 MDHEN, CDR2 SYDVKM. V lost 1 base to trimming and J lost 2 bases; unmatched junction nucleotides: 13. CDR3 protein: CASSLLMGQARDGNQPQHF. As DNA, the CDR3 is TGTGCCAGCAGTTTATTAATGGGACAGGCAAGGGATGGCAATCAGCCCCAGCATTTT.

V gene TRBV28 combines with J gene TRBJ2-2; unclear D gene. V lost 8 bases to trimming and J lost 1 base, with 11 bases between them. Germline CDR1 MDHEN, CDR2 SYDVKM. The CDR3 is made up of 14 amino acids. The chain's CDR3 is CASGLEGNTGELFF. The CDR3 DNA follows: TGTGCCAGCGGGTTAGAAGGGAACACCGGGGAGCTGTTTTTT.

CDR3 coding DNA: TGTGCCAGCAGCAACTGGGGTAGTCGTAACGAGCAGTACTTC. Its translation is CASSNWGSRNEQYF. The rearrangement links TRBV14 to TRBJ2-7; D unclear. The V end lost 5 bases, the J end lost 5 bases, and 16 bases lay between the germline ends. The CDR3 runs to 14 residues. Germline V lookup: CDR1 SGHDN, CDR2 FVKESK.

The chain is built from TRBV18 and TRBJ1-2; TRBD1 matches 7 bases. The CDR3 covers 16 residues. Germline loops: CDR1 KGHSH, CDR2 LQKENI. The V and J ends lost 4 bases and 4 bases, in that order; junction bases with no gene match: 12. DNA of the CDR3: TGTGCCAGCTCACTTACGACAGGGACCGCAGGCTATGGCTACACCTTC. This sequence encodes CASSLTTGTAGYGYTF.

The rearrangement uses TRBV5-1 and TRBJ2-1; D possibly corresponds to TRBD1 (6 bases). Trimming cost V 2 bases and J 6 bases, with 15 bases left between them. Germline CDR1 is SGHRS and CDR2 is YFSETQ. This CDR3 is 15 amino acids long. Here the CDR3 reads CASSFIGGIPNEQFF. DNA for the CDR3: TGCGCCAGCAGCTTTATAGGGGGTATTCCCAATGAGCAGTTCTTC.

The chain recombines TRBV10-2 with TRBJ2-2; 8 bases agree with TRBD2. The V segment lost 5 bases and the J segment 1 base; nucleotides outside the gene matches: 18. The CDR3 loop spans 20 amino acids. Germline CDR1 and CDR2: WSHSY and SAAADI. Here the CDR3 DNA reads TGCGCCAGCAGTCCCGCGGGAGGCCTCATGTTGGGAAAGAACACCGGGGAGCTGTTTTTT. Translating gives CASSPAGGLMLGKNTGELFF.

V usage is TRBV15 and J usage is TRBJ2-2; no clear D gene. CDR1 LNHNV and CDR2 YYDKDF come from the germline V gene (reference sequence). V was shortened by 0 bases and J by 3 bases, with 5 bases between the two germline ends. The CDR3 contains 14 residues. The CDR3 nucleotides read TGTGCCACCAGCAGAGAACTCGACACCGGGGAGCTGTTTTTT. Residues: CATSRELDTGELFF.

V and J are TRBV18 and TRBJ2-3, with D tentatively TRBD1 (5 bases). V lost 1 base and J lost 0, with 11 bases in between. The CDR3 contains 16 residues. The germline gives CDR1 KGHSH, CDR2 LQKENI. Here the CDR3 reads CASSPLRQPSTDTQYF. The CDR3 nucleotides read TGTGCCAGCTCACCACTTAGACAGCCAAGCACAGATACGCAGTATTTT.

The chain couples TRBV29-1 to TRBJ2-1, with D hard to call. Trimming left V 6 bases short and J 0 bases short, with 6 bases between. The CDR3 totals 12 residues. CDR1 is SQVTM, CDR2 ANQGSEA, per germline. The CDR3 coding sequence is TGCAGCGTGAGGTCCTCCTACAATGAGCAGTTCTTC. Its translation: CSVRSSYNEQFF.

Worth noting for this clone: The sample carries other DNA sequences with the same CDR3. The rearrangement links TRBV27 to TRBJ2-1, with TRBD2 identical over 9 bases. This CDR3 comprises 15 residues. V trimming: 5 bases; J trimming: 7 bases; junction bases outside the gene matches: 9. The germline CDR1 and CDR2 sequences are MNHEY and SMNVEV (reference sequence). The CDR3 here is CASSLRGGRGNEQFF. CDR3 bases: TGTGCCAGCAGTCTGCGGGGGGGCCGCGGGAATGAGCAGTTCTTC.

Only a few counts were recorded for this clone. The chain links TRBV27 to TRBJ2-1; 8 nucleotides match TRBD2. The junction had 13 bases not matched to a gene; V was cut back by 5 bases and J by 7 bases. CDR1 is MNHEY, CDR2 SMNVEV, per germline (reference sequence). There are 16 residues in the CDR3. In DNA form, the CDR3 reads TGTGCCAGCAGTCAACAGCGGGAGCGGATTCGAAATGAGCAGTTCTTC. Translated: CASSQQRERIRNEQFF.